This is a list of T cell receptor beta chains from one sample in a study of T cell repertoires in cytomegalovirus infection. Using its own MiXCR run on the reads, TCRdb lists one record per CDR3 protein. The sample has about 740,000 distinct CDR3 sequences; approximately 40% are singletons. The source material was PBMCs. The receptor set was obtained from a human donor in good health (CMV status not recorded). Some clones in this sample may be carry-over from other donors' samples. Each CDR3 is given with its conserved first and last residue. The D gene is left open where the match is weak. Clone size appears in some rows only: once, few, many, or a class for an expanded clone.

D	size	V	J	DNA	CDR3
TRBD2	-	TRBV9	TRBJ2-1	TGTGCCAGCAGCGCGACTAGCGGGGTATATGAGCAGTTCTTC	CASSATSGVYEQFF
-	-	TRBV5-4	TRBJ2-2	TGTGCCAGCAGCCCTGACAGGTTCAACACCGGGGAGCTGTTTTTT	CASSPDRFNTGELFF
-	-	TRBV25-1	TRBJ2-7	TGTGCCAGCAGTGAATCTGGCAGGTACGAGCAGTACTTC	CASSESGRYEQYF
-	-	TRBV7-8	TRBJ2-3	TGTGCCAGCAGCTTAACTCCGGGGCCCACAGATACGCAGGCTTTT	CASSLTPGPTDTQAF
-	many	TRBV12-3/TRBV12-4	TRBJ2-1	TGTGCCAGCAGTTTTTCAGGGACTTACAATGAGCAGTTCTTC	CASSFSGTYNEQFF
TRBD1	once	TRBV2	TRBJ1-2	TGTGCCAGCAGTGAGAGGACAGGGGGATATGGCTACACCTTC	CASSERTGGYGYTF
TRBD2	many	TRBV7-2	TRBJ2-3	TGTGCCAGCAGCTCCCCAGCGGGAGCGAGGACAGATACGCAGTATTTT	CASSSPAGARTDTQYF
-	few	TRBV6-1	TRBJ2-7	TGTGCCAGCAGTGAAGCGGGCCAGCACTACGAGCAGTACTTC	CASSEAGQHYEQYF
-	many	TRBV28	TRBJ1-1	TGTGCCAGCAGTTTATGGTCGGGGGCGGACACTGAAGCTTTCTTT	CASSLWSGADTEAFF
-	-	TRBV19	TRBJ2-1	TGTGCCAGTAGTATGGGGACAAAGAGCAATGAGCAGTTCTTC	CASSMGTKSNEQFF
-	few	TRBV12-3/TRBV12-4	TRBJ1-1	TGTGCCAGCCGCTGGGGGGATATGAACACTGAAGCTTTCTTT	CASRWGDMNTEAFF
-	many	TRBV7-9	TRBJ2-7	TGTGCCAGCAGCTCGACTCCCGCCTACGAGCAGTACTTC	CASSSTPAYEQYF
-	few	TRBV19	TRBJ1-5	TGTGCCAGTAGTATACGGGGGTATCAGCCCCAGCATTTT	CASSIRGYQPQHF
TRBD1	-	TRBV5-1	TRBJ2-7	TGCGCCAGCAGCTTGTTGGGACAGGGATCACGCGAGCAGTACTTC	CASSLLGQGSREQYF
TRBD1	-	TRBV2	TRBJ1-4	TGTGCCGGCACAGGGGGTGAAAAACTGTTTTTT	CAGTGGEKLFF
-	many	TRBV10-1	TRBJ2-1	TGCGCCAGCAGTGAAGGATACAATGAGCAGTTCTTC	CASSEGYNEQFF
-	-	TRBV28	TRBJ2-7	TGTGCCAGCAGAACAGACCCCTACGAGCAGTACTTC	CASRTDPYEQYF
-	-	TRBV29-1	TRBJ1-2	TGCAGCGTGATATCCACAGGGTTCGGCTACACCTTC	CSVISTGFGYTF
-	-	TRBV7-6	TRBJ2-3	TGTGCCAGCAGCTTAGGTGGGGGGGGGACAGGCCGTGATACGCAGTATTTT	CASSLGGGGTGRDTQYF
TRBD2	-	TRBV5-6	TRBJ2-3	TGTGCCAGCAGCGGGAGCGGGGGGGTAGGGGATACGCAGTATTTT	CASSGSGGVGDTQYF